The clone carrying this T cell receptor (beta chain) was counted between two and nine times. Its specificity is not known. These data originate in a study of T cells in Graves' hyperthyroidism and ophthalmopathy. RNA transcripts yielded amplified TCR beta CDR3 regions. A set of HTBI primers served as the primers for a first-round RT-PCR of the TCR CDR3. TCRdb fed the multiplex PCR reads into MiXCR, producing one record per CDR3 protein. The sample lists about 400,000 distinct CDR3 sequences, roughly 14% occurring once. Study-wide results and limits: Most expanded thyroid clonotypes above 0.001 also appeared in blood.

The TCR comes from a man aged 18 to 30 with Graves' ophthalmopathy. Sequenced: blood.

CDR3 region: CASSSGGHSDEAFF. The CDR3 DNA is TGTGCCAGCAGCTCAGGCGGACATTCGGATGAAGCTTTCTTT. The chain links TRBV7-2 to TRBJ1-1, with D perhaps matching TRBD1 (5 bases). The V gene's germline CDR1 is SGHTA and CDR2 FQGNSA. The CDR3 extends over 14 amino acids. The V and J ends lost 4 bases and 7 bases respectively, with 16 bases between them.